The 18 T cell receptor beta chains given below trace back to one sample, sequenced in a study of control samples from healthy donors and cancer patients. Measured with immunoSEQ multiplex PCR; TCRdb has only the in-frame clones, and not every one. The data contain about 120,000 clones, more than 75% of them singletons. The sample taken for sequencing was blood. These receptors were collected from a man aged 25-45 years in good health.

In this sample, this clone turned up once. The chain recombines TRBV3-1 (or the pseudogene TRBV3-2) with TRBJ1-5, with 7 positions matching TRBD1. CDR1 and CDR2 from the germline V gene are LGHDT and YNNKEL (reference sequence). The trim removed 1 base at V and 7 bases at J, leaving 7 bases unmatched. The CDR3 runs to 15 residues. The CDR3 DNA follows: TGTGCCAGCAGCCAAGGGGCGACAGGGAGCCAGCCCCAGCATTTT. It yields the protein CASSQGATGSQPQHF.

V and J are TRBV2 and TRBJ1-3, with D uncertain. The V and J ends lost 6 bases and 4 bases respectively, with 13 bases between them. Germline values: CDR1 SNHLY, CDR2 FYNNEI. This CDR3 spans 14 amino acids. This chain's CDR3 is CASRDGDSGNTIYF. The CDR3 region has the DNA TGTGCCAGCAGGGACGGTGATAGCGGAAACACCATATATTTT. The full variable domain, with the rest looked up from reference TRBV2 and TRBJ1-3, is EPEVTQTPSHQVTQMGQEVILRCVPISNHLYFYWYRQILGQKVEFLVSFYNNEISEKSEIFDDQFSVERPDGSNFTLKIRSTKLEDSAMYFCASRDGDSGNTIYFGEGSWLTVV.

This clone was seen just once. The V gene is TRBV6-6, the J gene TRBJ1-1; a weak D match, TRBD1 (5 bases). Germline V CDR1 and CDR2: MNHNY, SVGAGI (reference sequence). This CDR3 is built from 13 residues. Trimming took off 2 bases at V and 5 bases at J, with 9 bases between the two ends. CDR3 amino acids: CASSYGGETEAFF. CDR3 in DNA: TGTGCCAGCAGTTACGGGGGGGAGACTGAAGCTTTCTTT.

The rearrangement uses TRBV7-2 and TRBJ1-1; D may be TRBD1 (6 bases). Germline CDR1 is SGHTA and CDR2 is FQGNSA. Trimming took 0 bases from V and 1 from J, leaving 12 bases between them. The CDR3 is 16 residues long. The CDR3 reads CASSLARGGPNTEAFF. The CDR3 coding sequence is TGTGCCAGCAGCTTAGCGCGGGGGGGGCCGAACACTGAAGCTTTCTTT. Using reference TRBV7-2 and TRBJ1-1 for the parts outside the CDR3, the full variable domain is GAGVSQSPSNKVTEKGKDVELRCDPISGHTALYWYRQSLGQGLEFLIYFQGNSAPDKSGLPSDRFSAERTGGSVSTLTIQRTQQEDSAVYLCASSLARGGPNTEAFFGQGTRLTVV.

CDR3 DNA sequence: TGTGCTAGTGGTGGGAGGGGGAACACTGAAGCTTTCTTT. Translating it yields CASGGRGNTEAFF. The chain couples TRBV12-5 to TRBJ1-1, with D possibly being TRBD1 (5 bases). The CDR3 has 13 amino acids. In germline, CDR1 is LGHNT, CDR2 FRNRAP. V was trimmed by 5 bases and J by 1 base, leaving 8 bases between them.

This clone was counted only a few times. V and J are TRBV7-6 and TRBJ1-2; D gene unclear. The ends were cut back, 5 bases at V and 5 bases at J, with 9 bases in the middle. Germline V gene sequence: CDR1 SGHVS, CDR2 FNYEAQ. This CDR3 has 12 amino acids. CDR3 region: CASSPGGYGYTF. The DNA of the CDR3 is TGTGCCAGCAGCCCCGGAGGGTATGGCTACACCTTC.

Of note for this clone: The same CDR3 arises from other DNA sequences in this sample as well. The gene calls are TRBV5-6 and TRBJ2-1; weak D call: TRBD1 (6 bases). Germline CDR1 SGHDT, CDR2 YYEEEE. V was shortened by 2 bases and J by 2 bases, with 8 bases between the two germline ends. The CDR3 is 14 amino acids. The CDR3 sequence is CASSLGGAYNEQFF. CDR3 sequence (DNA): TGTGCCAGCAGCTTAGGGGGAGCCTACAATGAGCAGTTCTTC.

This chain links TRBV7-2 with TRBJ1-2; a weak D match, TRBD1 (5 bases). The CDR3 length is 16 residues. V lost 1 base to trimming and J lost 6 bases, with 18 bases between them. The germline CDR1 and CDR2 sequences are SGHTA and FQGNSA. The CDR3 DNA is TGTGCCAGCAGCTTAGTCGGTCCGGGGGTTAAGGATGGCTACACCTTC. Translation gives CASSLVGPGVKDGYTF.

This sequence joins TRBV19 and TRBJ1-1, with 7 bases lining up with TRBD1. Germline V gene data show CDR1 as LNHDA and CDR2 as SQIVND (reference sequence). CDR3 length equals 16 residues. Trimming cost V 3 bases and J 1 base; bases outside gene matches: 8. CDR3 sequence reads: CASSIRTGRGNTEAFF. The CDR3 nucleotides read TGTGCCAGTAGTATCCGGACAGGTCGCGGGAACACTGAAGCTTTCTTT.

Of note for this clone: At one end the junction does not follow the germline gene, possibly because of a read error. The chain links TRBV15 to TRBJ1-1; D uncertain. The CDR3 consists of 11 residues. In germline, CDR1 is LNHNV, CDR2 YYDKDF (reference sequence). In nucleotides, the CDR3 is TGTGCCACCAGCAGAGACTCGACGCCAAGGTTT. This gives the protein CATSRDSTPRF. Drawing the rest from reference TRBV15 and TRBJ1-1, the complete variable domain is DAMVIQNPRYQVTQFGKPVTLSCSQTLNHNVMYWYQQKSSQAPKLLFHYYDKDFNNEADTPDNFQSRRPNTSFCFLDIRSPGLGDTAMYLCATSRDSTPRFGQGTRLTVV.

The chain has TRBV19 and TRBJ2-1; the D call may be TRBD1 or TRBD2 (7 bases each). CDR1 and CDR2 (germline): LNHDA, SQIVND (reference sequence). V was clipped by 3 bases and J by 9 bases, with 12 bases between them. The CDR3 runs 13 residues. The CDR3 DNA follows: TGTGCCAGTAGTATCAGGGGGGGCACTGAGCAGTTCTTC. Its protein is CASSIRGGTEQFF.

This chain links TRBV25-1 with TRBJ1-2, with TRBD1 matching over 8 bases. CDR3 length: 14 residues. The germline V gene encodes CDR1 MGHDK and CDR2 SYGVNS. Germline trimming cut 3 bases from V and 5 bases from J; bases unmatched to any gene: 5. The chain's CDR3 is CASSESGQVYGYTF. DNA for the CDR3: TGTGCCAGCAGTGAGTCGGGACAGGTTTATGGCTACACCTTC.

This chain links TRBV12-3 or TRBV12-4 with TRBJ1-2; 8 bases map to TRBD1. V shed 5 bases and J 8 bases; nucleotides not matched to a gene: 4. The CDR3 is 12 residues long. The CDR3 loop reads CASSPQGVGYTF. Written as DNA, the CDR3 is TGTGCCAGCAGTCCACAGGGGGTCGGCTACACCTTC.

This clone has a single count. The CDR3 here is CASSVDGRLEAFF. The CDR3 nucleotides read TGTGCCAGCAGCGTAGACGGACGTTTAGAAGCTTTCTTT. The V call is TRBV9, the J call TRBJ1-1, with D uncertain. Deletions cut 0 bases from V and 8 bases from J, with 11 bases between. CDR3 length: 13 amino acids. Germline V gene data show CDR1 as SGDLS and CDR2 as YYNGEE.

The chain is built from TRBV9 and TRBJ1-3; the match to TRBD1 covers 10 bases. Germline V CDR1 and CDR2: SGDLS, YYNGEE. Trimming cost V 0 bases and J 4 bases; bases outside gene matches: 7. The CDR3 is 17 residues long. The CDR3 here is CASSVATGTGVGNTIYF. The CDR3 DNA follows: TGTGCCAGCAGCGTAGCCACCGGGACAGGGGTCGGAAACACCATATATTTT. Full variable domain (outside the CDR3, taken from reference TRBV9 and TRBJ1-3): DSGVTQTPKHLITATGQRVTLRCSPRSGDLSVYWYQQSLDQGLQFLIQYYNGEERAKGNILERFSAQQFPDLHSELNLSSLELGDSALYFCASSVATGTGVGNTIYFGEGSWLTVV.

This clone was seen only once. The rearrangement joins TRBV30 to TRBJ2-5; 11 positions match TRBD2. This CDR3 has 14 amino acids. The J segment lost 4 bases and the V segment lost 3 bases, leaving 4 bases of the junction unmatched. Looked up from germline, CDR1 is GTSNPN and CDR2 is SVGIG (reference sequence). CDR3 in amino acids: CAWRIAGGPETQYF. The CDR3, as DNA: TGTGCCTGGAGGATAGCGGGGGGGCCAGAGACCCAGTACTTC.

Only a few counts were recorded for this clone. The V and J genes are TRBV6-5 and TRBJ1-1, with 12 bases matching TRBD1. V shed 6 bases and J 5 bases; nucleotides not matched to a gene: 7. This CDR3 region has 15 residues. Germline V CDR1 and CDR2: MNHEY, SVGAGI. The CDR3 region is CASRGTGGAGTEAFF. Written as DNA, the CDR3 is TGTGCCAGCAGGGGGACAGGGGGCGCGGGGACTGAAGCTTTCTTT.

The rearrangement uses TRBV18 and TRBJ1-4, with TRBD1 matching over 11 bases. This CDR3 has 13 amino acids. Per the germline V gene, CDR1 is KGHSH and CDR2 is LQKENI. The trim removed 8 bases at V and 8 bases at J, leaving 4 bases unmatched. CDR3 sequence: CASLGQGDEKLFF. Written as DNA, the CDR3 is TGTGCCAGCCTGGGACAGGGGGACGAAAAACTGTTTTTT.